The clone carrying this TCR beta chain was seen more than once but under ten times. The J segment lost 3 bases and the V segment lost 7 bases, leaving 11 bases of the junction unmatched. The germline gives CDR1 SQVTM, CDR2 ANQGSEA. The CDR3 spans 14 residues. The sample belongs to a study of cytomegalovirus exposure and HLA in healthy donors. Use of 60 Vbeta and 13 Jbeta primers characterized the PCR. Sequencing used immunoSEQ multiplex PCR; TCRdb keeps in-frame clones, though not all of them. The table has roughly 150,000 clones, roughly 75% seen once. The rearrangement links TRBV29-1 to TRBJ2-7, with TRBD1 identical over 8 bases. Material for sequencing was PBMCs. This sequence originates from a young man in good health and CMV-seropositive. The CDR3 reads CSASLSDRVYEQYF. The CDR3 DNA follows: TGCAGCGCCTCCCTATCGGACAGGGTCTACGAGCAGTACTTC.